Following are 9 T cell receptor beta chains from one sample sequenced in a study of cytotoxic CD8 clonotypes in ibrutinib-treated CLL. Here immunoSEQ multiplex PCR was the method, and the copy in TCRdb shows in-frame clones only, minus some. The sample lists about 68,000 clones, about two thirds occurring once. Sequencing was performed on PBMCs, taken after 12 months of ibrutinib treatment. Receptor source: a human donor with chronic lymphocytic leukemia.

The V gene is TRBV20-1, the J gene TRBJ2-1; TRBD1 or TRBD2 may be the D gene (5 bases each). The germline CDR1 and CDR2 sequences are DFQATT and SNEGSKA (reference sequence). The CDR3 totals 11 residues. V dropped 8 bases and J dropped 5 bases, with 10 bases sitting between them. The CDR3 coding sequence is TGCAGTCCCCGAGGGGACAATGAGCAGTTCTTC. As protein: CSPRGDNEQFF.

This chain joins TRBV9 and TRBJ1-4; TRBD1 is a possible D gene (5 bases). The CDR3 is made up of 17 amino acids. V shed 0 bases and J shed 13 bases, with 25 bases lying between them. Per germline, CDR1 SGDLS and CDR2 YYNGEE. The CDR3, as DNA: TGTGCCAGCAGCGTAGCGGAAGCCGGGACTCTTACTGAGGTACTGTTTTTT. Translating it yields CASSVAEAGTLTEVLFF.

The chain combines TRBV5-4 with TRBJ2-1, with TRBD2 matching over 11 bases. CDR1 and CDR2 from the germline V gene are SGHNT and YYREEE (reference sequence). The V and J ends lost 3 bases and 8 bases, in that order; junction bases with no gene match: 7. This CDR3 is 15 amino acids long. As DNA, the CDR3 is TGTGCCAGCAGCTCCGTAGCGGGGGGGCGGGATGAGCAGTTCTTC. Encoded protein: CASSSVAGGRDEQFF.

V usage is TRBV9 and J usage is TRBJ2-3, with TRBD1 matching over 9 bases. This CDR3 spans 18 amino acids. V lost 3 bases and J lost 2; bases outside the gene matches: 13. The germline V gene has CDR1 SGDLS and CDR2 YYNGEE. CDR3 protein: CASSARGTGNPFTDTQYF. The CDR3 DNA reads as TGTGCCAGCAGCGCAAGGGGGACAGGGAATCCCTTCACAGATACGCAGTATTTT.

V usage is TRBV30 and J usage is TRBJ2-7; 7 positions match TRBD1. Germline V gives CDR1 GTSNPN, CDR2 SVGIG (reference sequence). The trim removed 2 bases at V and 0 bases at J, leaving 19 bases unmatched. The CDR3 sequence is 19 residues long. CDR3 nucleotides: TGTGCCTGGAGTATCTACAGGGGCGACCTGCTATCTCGCTCCTACGAGCAGTACTTC. Amino acids: CAWSIYRGDLLSRSYEQYF.

The chain recombines TRBV7-7 with TRBJ2-1; TRBD1 agrees at 8 bases. The CDR3 totals 13 residues. Germline values: CDR1 SSHAT, CDR2 FNYEAQ (reference sequence). V shed 3 bases and J 8 bases; nucleotides not matched to a gene: 3. The CDR3 coding sequence is TGTGCCAGCAGCTTCCAACAGGGGGATGAGCAGTTCTTC. Translation gives CASSFQQGDEQFF.

The chain couples TRBV27 to TRBJ2-7; D may match TRBD1 or TRBD2 (5 bases each). The CDR3 contains 15 residues. V lost 1 base and J lost 3, with 13 bases in between. CDR1 MNHEY and CDR2 SMNVEV come from the germline V gene (reference sequence). Here the CDR3 DNA reads TGTGCCAGCAGTTTATACGGGGACGGCGGCTACGAGCAGTACTTC. It encodes CASSLYGDGGYEQYF.

The rearrangement links TRBV28 to TRBJ1-1, with TRBD1 matching over 12 bases. Looked up from germline, CDR1 is MDHEN and CDR2 is SYDVKM. V lost 1 base and J lost 1; bases outside the gene matches: 19. This CDR3 is 22 amino acids long. The CDR3 bases are TGTGCCAGCAGTTTATACTTAGGGGTCCACGGGACAGGGGGCGCTTGGAACACTGAAGCTTTCTTT. This gives the protein CASSLYLGVHGTGGAWNTEAFF. Full variable domain (rest looked up from reference TRBV28 and TRBJ1-1): DVKVTQSSRYLVKRTGEKVFLECVQDMDHENMFWYRQDPGLGLRLIYFSYDVKMKEKGDIPEGYSVSREKKERFSLILESASTNQTSMYLCASSLYLGVHGTGGAWNTEAFFGQGTRLTVV.

This clone has only one observation. The CDR3 reads CASSHPGGDIPYEQYF. As DNA, the CDR3 is TGTGCCAGCAGCCACCCTGGGGGAGACATACCCTACGAGCAGTACTTC. This sequence joins TRBV7-2 and TRBJ2-7; the D gene could be TRBD1 or TRBD2 (5 bases each). The V gene lost 5 bases and the J gene lost 2 bases, with 19 bases spanning the gap. The CDR3 is 16 residues long. From germline, CDR1 is SGHTA and CDR2 FQGNSA.